Listed below are T cell receptor beta chains from one sample, sequenced in a study of molecular identifiers for immune sequencing clone quantification. TCRdb reprocessed the PCR reads via MiXCR and lists one record per CDR3 protein. This repertoire shows about 510,000 distinct CDR3 sequences, 20% to 25% found once; its top ten account for under 0.85%. Sequencing used naive CD8+ T cells from blood, with Jurkat cell RNA spiked in. These TCRs come from a human donor in good health. Some libraries in this study had Jurkat cell RNA spiked in. CDR3s include the opening cysteine and the closing phenylalanine or tryptophan. A D gene is named only where the DNA matches it firmly. Clone size, where shown, is once, few, many, or a class for clones that have expanded.

v_gene	d_gene	j_gene	abundance	CDR3nt	CDR3aa
TRBV7-9	NA	TRBJ2-7	many	TGTGCCAGCAGCCCAACAGTCATGGGCTACGAGCAGTACTTC	CASSPTVMGYEQYF
TRBV19	NA	TRBJ2-7	few	TGTGCCAGTAGTATGGCGGGGACCACCTACGAGCAGTACTTC	CASSMAGTTYEQYF
TRBV30	NA	TRBJ2-7	few	TGTGCCTGGAGTGTACGTGGGGGGCGATACGAGCAGTACTTC	CAWSVRGGRYEQYF
TRBV27	TRBD1	TRBJ2-7	many	TGTGCCAGCAGTTTACTGCCGGGACAGGGGAGCAACGAGCAGTACTTC	CASSLLPGQGSNEQYF
TRBV3-1	NA	TRBJ2-5	once	TGTGCCAGCTGCCAAGGGGGGACCCAGTACTTC	CASCQGGTQYF
TRBV7-2	TRBD1	TRBJ2-1	many	TGTGCCAGCAGCCGGGACCCGCGGGACAGGGTATTCAATGAGCAGTTCTTC	CASSRDPRDRVFNEQFF
TRBV10-3	NA	TRBJ2-7	once	TGTGCCATCAGGGCGGACAGCTACGAGCAGTACTTC	CAIRADSYEQYF
TRBV29-1	TRBD1	TRBJ1-1	NA	TGCAGCGTTGAACAGGGGGCGAACACTGAAGCTTTCTTT	CSVEQGANTEAFF
TRBV20-1	TRBD1	TRBJ2-7	many	TGCAGTGCCCCTACAGGGGGCCACGAGCAGTACTTC	CSAPTGGHEQYF
TRBV3-1	TRBD2	TRBJ2-5	few	TGTGCCAGCAGCCAAGAATTGCAGCGGGGGACCCAAGAGACCCAGTACTTC	CASSQELQRGTQETQYF
TRBV6-5	NA	TRBJ1-2	few	TGTGCCAGCAGTTACTCGGATCGCGTCGAAGCTAACTATGGCTACACCTTC	CASSYSDRVEANYGYTF
TRBV12-3/TRBV12-4	NA	TRBJ2-2	NA	TGTGCCAGCAGTAGATCCAGGGTTGGAGCAGGGGCTACCGGGGAGCTGTTTTTT	CASSRSRVGAGATGELFF
TRBV6-2/TRBV6-3	TRBD1	TRBJ1-1	NA	TGTGCCAGCAGTATTCGGACAGGGATGCCTGAAGCTTTCTTT	CASSIRTGMPEAFF
TRBV7-2	TRBD2	TRBJ2-1	NA	TGTGCCAGCAGCTTATTTCTGGGAGGGGAAGAGCAGTTCTTC	CASSLFLGGEEQFF
TRBV5-6	TRBD2	TRBJ2-1	few	TGTGCCAGCAGCTTCCTCGGGAGGAGTGATGAGCAGTTCTTC	CASSFLGRSDEQFF
TRBV7-9	TRBD2	TRBJ2-7	few	TGTGCCAGCAGCTTAGGTACTCGGCTAGCGGGGGAGCAGTACTTC	CASSLGTRLAGEQYF
TRBV12-3/TRBV12-4	NA	TRBJ2-5	many	TGTGCCAGCAGTTCCAGTGGGAGGGGGCGCCAAGAGACCCAGTACTTC	CASSSSGRGRQETQYF
TRBV28	NA	TRBJ1-1	NA	TGTGCCAGCAGTCTAACCGTGGGTAGGACTGAAGCTTTCTTT	CASSLTVGRTEAFF
TRBV4-3	TRBD1	TRBJ2-7	NA	TGCGCCAGCAGCCAAGATCGCACAGGGGGCGCGTCAATTTACGAGCAGTACTTC	CASSQDRTGGASIYEQYF
TRBV27	NA	TRBJ2-3	few	TGTGCCAGCAGCCTACGGGGCAGGGGCTCAGATACGCAGTATTTT	CASSLRGRGSDTQYF
TRBV4-1	NA	TRBJ2-3	NA	TGCGCCAGCAGCCAAGGATCCGGGACGCCGAGCACAGATACGCAGTATTTT	CASSQGSGTPSTDTQYF
TRBV10-2	NA	TRBJ1-1	few	TGCGCCAGCAGGATAGCTTCAAGAGGGTTAAACACTGAAGCTTTCTTT	CASRIASRGLNTEAFF
TRBV7-2	TRBD2	TRBJ2-5	many	TGTGCCAGCAGCTCTGGGCCAGCGGGGATATATGAGACCCAGTACTTC	CASSSGPAGIYETQYF
TRBV6-2/TRBV6-3	NA	TRBJ1-2	many	TGTGCCAGCAGTTCTCCGGACAGATCGGACTATGGCTACACCTTC	CASSSPDRSDYGYTF
TRBV5-5	TRBD1	TRBJ2-7	many	TGTGCCAGCAGCTTGTGGGACAGGAACTACGAGCAGTACTTC	CASSLWDRNYEQYF
TRBV7-9	TRBD1	TRBJ1-1	few	TGTGCCAGCAGACCCGAAGACAGGGTTTTCACTGAAGCTTTCTTT	CASRPEDRVFTEAFF
TRBV20-1	TRBD1	TRBJ2-7	many	TGCAGTGCTACCGACAGGGGATCAAGTACCTACGAGCAGTACTTC	CSATDRGSSTYEQYF
TRBV5-5	NA	TRBJ2-5	NA	TGTGCCAGCAGCCTACCTCGACGGACGTACGGGGACCAAGAGACCCAGTACTTC	CASSLPRRTYGDQETQYF
TRBV7-6	TRBD2	TRBJ2-2	NA	TGTGCCAGCAGCTCAGTCCCTGGGGGGGGTTTCACCGGGGAGCTGTTTTTT	CASSSVPGGGFTGELFF
TRBV7-3	TRBD2	TRBJ2-3	many	TGTGCCAGCAGTTGGGGGACTAGCTCCGCAGATACGCAGTATTTT	CASSWGTSSADTQYF
TRBV4-1	TRBD1	TRBJ2-1	NA	TGCGCCAGCAGCCCGATGGGGACAGGGGGGCACAATGAGCAGTTCTTC	CASSPMGTGGHNEQFF
TRBV28	NA	TRBJ1-5	once	TGTGCCAGCAGTTTCAGGGTGGATAGCAATCAGCCCCAGCATTTT	CASSFRVDSNQPQHF